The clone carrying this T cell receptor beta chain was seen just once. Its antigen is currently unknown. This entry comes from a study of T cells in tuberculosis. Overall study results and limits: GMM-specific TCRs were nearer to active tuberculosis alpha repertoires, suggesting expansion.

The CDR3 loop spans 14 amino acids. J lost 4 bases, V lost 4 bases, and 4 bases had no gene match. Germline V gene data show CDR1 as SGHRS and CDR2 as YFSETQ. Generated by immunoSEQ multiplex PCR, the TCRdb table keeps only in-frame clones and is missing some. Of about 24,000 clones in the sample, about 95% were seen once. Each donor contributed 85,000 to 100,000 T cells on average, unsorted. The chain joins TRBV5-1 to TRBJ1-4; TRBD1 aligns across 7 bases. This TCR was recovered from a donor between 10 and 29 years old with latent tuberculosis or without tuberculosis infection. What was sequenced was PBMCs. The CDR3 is CASSPRQGNEKLFF. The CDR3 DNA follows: TGCGCCAGCAGCCCGAGACAGGGTAATGAAAAACTGTTTTTT.